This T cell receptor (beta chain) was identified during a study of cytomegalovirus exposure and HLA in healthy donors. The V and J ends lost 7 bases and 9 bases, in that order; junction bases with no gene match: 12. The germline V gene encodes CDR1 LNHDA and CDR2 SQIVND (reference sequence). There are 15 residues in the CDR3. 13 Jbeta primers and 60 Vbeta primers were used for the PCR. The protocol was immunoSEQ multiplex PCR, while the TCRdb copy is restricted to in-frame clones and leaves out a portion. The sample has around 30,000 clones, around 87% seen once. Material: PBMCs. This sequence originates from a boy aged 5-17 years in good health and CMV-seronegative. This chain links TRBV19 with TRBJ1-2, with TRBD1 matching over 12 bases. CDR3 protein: CASISLGQGAWSYTF. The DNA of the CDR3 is TGTGCCAGTATCTCCTTGGGACAGGGGGCTTGGAGCTACACCTTC.